The 26 T cell receptor beta chains presented below share a single source sample, sequenced in a study of identical twins' blood T cells. Each CDR3 protein gets one entry after TCRdb re-called the 5' RACE reads with MiXCR. This sample has hundreds of thousands of distinct CDR3 sequences, with roughly 30% found just once. Sequencing was performed on PBMCs. These TCRs come from a woman aged 18-49 years in good health.

The sample holds a few counts of this clonotype. This rearrangement joins TRBV5-1 to TRBJ2-1; 9 bases line up with TRBD1. This CDR3 is built from 14 residues. The germline V gene has CDR1 SGHRS and CDR2 YFSETQ. V dropped 2 bases and J dropped 7; count of bases not matched to a gene: 4. The CDR3 loop is CASSFRTGVNEQFF. CDR3 DNA sequence: TGCGCCAGCAGCTTCAGGACAGGGGTGAATGAGCAGTTCTTC. Full variable domain (remainder filled in from reference TRBV5-1 and TRBJ2-1): KAGVTQTPRYLIKTRGQQVTLSCSPISGHRSVSWYQQTPGQGLQFLFEYFSETQRNKGNFPGRFSGRQFSNSRSEMNVSTLELGDSALYLCASSFRTGVNEQFFGPGTRLTVL.

This clonotype was observed a handful of times. The chain employs TRBV11-3 and TRBJ1-2; D might be TRBD1 (5 bases). Germline-derived CDR1 and CDR2 are SGHNT and YENEEA. The CDR3 runs to 14 residues. The V end was cut by 4 bases, the J end by 0 bases, with 9 bases between. The CDR3: CASSSGRTNYGYTF. The CDR3 region has the DNA TGTGCCAGCAGCTCGGGACGAACTAACTATGGCTACACCTTC.

This clonotype was seen a handful of times. This sequence joins TRBV25-1 and TRBJ2-1, with 9 bases aligning to TRBD1. CDR1 and CDR2 (germline): MGHDK, SYGVNS. CDR3 length: 14 amino acids. The V segment lost 8 bases and the J segment 7 bases; nucleotides outside the gene matches: 9. The chain's CDR3 is CASAKRDRENEQFF. Written as DNA, the CDR3 is TGTGCCAGCGCTAAGAGGGACAGGGAAAATGAGCAGTTCTTC.

The rearrangement joins TRBV9 to TRBJ1-6, with D perhaps matching TRBD1 (5 bases). Germline lookup yields CDR1 SGDLS and CDR2 YYNGEE. The CDR3 has 18 residues. Trimming cost V 3 bases and J 0 bases, with 16 bases left between them. CDR3: CASSEGQQMSSYNSPLHF. Written as DNA, the CDR3 is TGTGCCAGCAGCGAGGGGCAACAAATGAGCTCCTATAATTCACCCCTCCACTTT. Full variable domain (remainder filled in from reference TRBV9 and TRBJ1-6): DSGVTQTPKHLITATGQRVTLRCSPRSGDLSVYWYQQSLDQGLQFLIQYYNGEERAKGNILERFSAQQFPDLHSELNLSSLELGDSALYFCASSEGQQMSSYNSPLHFGNGTRLTVT.

This chain uses TRBV9 with TRBJ1-1; D call uncertain. Trimming left V 0 bases short and J 7 bases short, with 13 bases between. Germline CDR1 reads SGDLS; CDR2 reads YYNGEE. The CDR3 length is 14 residues. This chain's CDR3 is CASSVAELYIEAFF. The CDR3 DNA follows: TGTGCCAGCAGCGTAGCTGAGTTATACATTGAAGCTTTCTTT.

In this sample, this clonotype turned up a few times. The J gene is TRBJ2-2, the V gene TRBV7-2; possibly TRBD2 for D (5 bases). CDR3 length equals 15 residues. Germline CDR1 is SGHTA and CDR2 is FQGNSA. The V end lost 2 bases, the J end lost 2 bases, and 9 bases lay between the germline ends. As DNA, the CDR3 is TGTGCCAGCAGCTTATTGGGAGCCAACACCGGGGAGCTGTTTTTT. The encoded protein is CASSLLGANTGELFF.

V usage is TRBV20-1 and J usage is TRBJ1-6; a possible D gene is TRBD1 (5 bases). CDR3 length: 12 amino acids. Germline lookup yields CDR1 DFQATT and CDR2 SNEGSKA (reference sequence). V lost 2 bases and J 10 bases, leaving 9 bases between the germline ends. The CDR3 DNA is TGCAGTGCTAGACAGGGTACCTCACCCCTCCACTTT. Encoded protein: CSARQGTSPLHF.

The genes are TRBV5-1 and TRBJ1-1; D remains ambiguous. CDR1 is SGHRS, CDR2 YFSETQ, per germline. V shed 1 base and J shed 4 bases, with 14 bases lying between them. This CDR3 is 15 amino acids long. CDR3 sequence: CASSLSGAGSTEAFF. DNA of the CDR3: TGCGCCAGCAGCTTGTCGGGTGCAGGTTCCACTGAAGCTTTCTTT.

The chain carries TRBV29-1 and TRBJ1-2, with D uncertain. The V gene's germline CDR1 is SQVTM and CDR2 ANQGSEA. The V and J ends lost 3 bases and 8 bases respectively, with 13 bases between them. The CDR3 runs 12 residues. The CDR3 protein is CSVDTGRGGYTF. CDR3 sequence (DNA): TGCAGCGTTGACACTGGGAGAGGCGGCTACACCTTC.

The chain has TRBV7-2 and TRBJ2-1, with TRBD2 matching 12 bases. The CDR3 length is 15 residues. The V and J ends lost 3 bases and 9 bases, in that order; junction bases with no gene match: 6. In germline, CDR1 is SGHTA, CDR2 FQGNSA. The CDR3 DNA follows: TGTGCCAGCAGCTTGCTAGCGGGGGGGCGCAGTGAGCAGTTCTTC. Translating it yields CASSLLAGGRSEQFF.

The V and J genes are TRBV11-2 and TRBJ2-5; D unresolved. Trimming cost V 1 base and J 2 bases, with 11 bases left between them. The CDR3 loop spans 15 amino acids. The germline gives CDR1 SGHAT, CDR2 FQNNGV. DNA of the CDR3: TGTGCCAGCAGCTTAGGTCGACGCTATCAAGAGACCCAGTACTTC. Amino acid sequence: CASSLGRRYQETQYF. The full variable domain, completed using reference TRBV11-2 and TRBJ2-5, is EAGVAQSPRYKIIEKRQSVAFWCNPISGHATLYWYQQILGQGPKLLIQFQNNGVVDDSQLPKDRFSAERLKGVDSTLKIQPAKLEDSAVYLCASSLGRRYQETQYFGPGTRLLVL.

This sequence joins TRBV7-2 and TRBJ1-4; TRBD1 matches 9 bases. Germline trimming cut 5 bases from V and 5 bases from J; bases unmatched to any gene: 3. The germline CDR1 and CDR2 sequences are SGHTA and FQGNSA. This CDR3 region has 14 residues. The CDR3 nucleotides read TGTGCCAGCAGCCGGGACAGGGCAAATGAAAAACTGTTTTTT. As protein: CASSRDRANEKLFF. Combining the CDR3 with reference TRBV7-2 and TRBJ1-4 gives the whole variable domain GAGVSQSPSNKVTEKGKDVELRCDPISGHTALYWYRQSLGQGLEFLIYFQGNSAPDKSGLPSDRFSAERTGGSVSTLTIQRTQQEDSAVYLCASSRDRANEKLFFGSGTQLSVL.

The CDR3 protein is CSARGLVGSYEQYF. CDR3 sequence (DNA): TGCAGTGCTAGAGGGTTGGTGGGATCCTACGAGCAGTACTTC. This chain joins TRBV20-1 and TRBJ2-7; D gene unclear. The CDR3 loop spans 14 amino acids. Germline-derived CDR1 and CDR2 are DFQATT and SNEGSKA (reference sequence). V was trimmed by 1 base and J by 1 base, leaving 11 bases between them.

This clonotype was seen more than once but under ten times. The chain employs TRBV24-1 and TRBJ2-2, with 9 bases fitting TRBD1. Germline CDR1 reads KGHDR; CDR2 reads SFDVKD. V shed 5 bases, J shed 6 bases, and the junction held 9 bases outside the gene matches. The CDR3 length is 16 residues. The CDR3 spells CATSASGTGFSGELFF. The CDR3 region has the DNA TGTGCCACCAGTGCCTCCGGGACAGGGTTCTCCGGGGAGCTGTTTTTT.

The chain joins TRBV5-1 to TRBJ2-1; TRBD2 agrees at 11 bases. Germline CDR1 and CDR2: SGHRS and YFSETQ. The CDR3 is 15 amino acids. Trimming cost V 4 bases and J 6 bases; bases outside gene matches: 6. This chain's CDR3 is CASSPVAGGPNEQFF. CDR3 in DNA: TGCGCCAGCAGCCCCGTAGCGGGAGGGCCCAATGAGCAGTTCTTC. The variable domain in full, completed from reference TRBV5-1 and TRBJ2-1, reads KAGVTQTPRYLIKTRGQQVTLSCSPISGHRSVSWYQQTPGQGLQFLFEYFSETQRNKGNFPGRFSGRQFSNSRSEMNVSTLELGDSALYLCASSPVAGGPNEQFFGPGTRLTVL.

In its sample, this clonotype was seen once. The rearrangement joins TRBV19 to TRBJ2-7; D call uncertain. This CDR3 contains 17 residues. Trimming took off 3 bases at V and 0 bases at J, with 18 bases between the two ends. Germline V gives CDR1 LNHDA, CDR2 SQIVND (reference sequence). The CDR3 nucleotides are TGTGCCAGTAGTATCTCGATTGGGTCCACCGCCTCCTACGAGCAGTACTTC. Its protein product is CASSISIGSTASYEQYF.

The chain couples TRBV9 to TRBJ2-1; possibly TRBD1 for D (6 bases). The V and J ends lost 0 bases and 3 bases respectively, with 13 bases between them. This CDR3 comprises 16 residues. Germline V CDR1 and CDR2: SGDLS, YYNGEE. The CDR3 DNA is TGTGCCAGCAGCGTAGAAGGGGGTATGTTCTACAATGAGCAGTTCTTC. Its protein is CASSVEGGMFYNEQFF.

The rearrangement joins TRBV10-1 to TRBJ2-1; D uncertain. Germline values: CDR1 WNHNN, CDR2 SYGVQD (reference sequence). Trimming removed 0 bases from V and 0 bases from J, with 9 bases in between. The CDR3 runs to 16 residues. The CDR3 sequence: CASSESRVTSYNEQFF. The CDR3 DNA reads as TGCGCCAGCAGTGAGTCAAGAGTAACCTCCTACAATGAGCAGTTCTTC.

This clonotype has at least ten counts. The V gene is TRBV29-1, the J gene TRBJ2-4; 7 nucleotides match TRBD1. The V gene end was trimmed by 7 bases and the J gene end by 0 bases; junction bases not matched to a gene: 9. This CDR3 has 15 amino acids. The germline CDR1 and CDR2 sequences are SQVTM and ANQGSEA. CDR3 DNA: TGCAGCGCCGGGTCGGGACAGATAGCCAAAAACATTCAGTACTTC. Translating it yields CSAGSGQIAKNIQYF.

The J gene is TRBJ1-1, the V gene TRBV20-1, with D perhaps matching TRBD1 (5 bases). Germline CDR1 is DFQATT and CDR2 is SNEGSKA (reference sequence). Trimming took off 2 bases at V and 4 bases at J, with 17 bases between the two ends. This CDR3 contains 15 residues. This CDR3 is CSARPNTRGITEAFF. The CDR3 DNA follows: TGCAGTGCTAGACCCAACACGCGGGGCATCACTGAAGCTTTCTTT.

In this sample, this clonotype turned up a few times. The chain employs TRBV2 and TRBJ2-7, with D uncertain. Trimming took 3 bases from V and 3 from J, leaving 12 bases between them. Germline loops: CDR1 SNHLY, CDR2 FYNNEI. The CDR3 has 14 amino acids. The CDR3 loop is CASSETQRDYEQYF. CDR3 DNA sequence: TGTGCCAGCAGTGAGACCCAAAGGGACTACGAGCAGTACTTC.

The rearrangement joins TRBV12-3 or TRBV12-4 to TRBJ1-4; D is possibly TRBD1 (6 bases). The CDR3 spans 15 residues. V was clipped by 7 bases and J by 4 bases, with 16 bases between them. In nucleotides, the CDR3 is TGTGCCAGCACCTCCCCCGGACAGAATAATGAAAAACTGTTTTTT. It codes for CASTSPGQNNEKLFF.

The chain joins TRBV2 to TRBJ1-1; D gene ambiguous. The CDR3 spans 13 residues. V gave up 7 bases and J gave up 2 bases, with 11 bases separating them. From germline, CDR1 is SNHLY and CDR2 FYNNEI. CDR3 sequence reads: CASNPDRNTEAFF. In DNA form, the CDR3 reads TGTGCCAGCAACCCGGACCGAAACACTGAAGCTTTCTTT.

This clonotype was seen more than once but under ten times. The J gene is TRBJ1-4, the V gene TRBV11-2; 7 bases map to TRBD1. After removal of 4 bases from V and 8 bases from J, the junction contained 7 bases not matched to a gene. The CDR3 has 14 residues. From germline, CDR1 is SGHAT and CDR2 FQNNGV. The CDR3 bases are TGTGCCAGCAGCTATAGGACAGGTGGCGAAAAACTGTTTTTT. Its protein product is CASSYRTGGEKLFF.

The sample holds a few counts of this clonotype. The rearrangement links TRBV19 to TRBJ1-5, with TRBD1 matching over 8 bases. V was pared by 6 bases and J by 0 bases, with 7 bases of the junction left unmatched. The CDR3 is 16 residues long. Germline V gene data show CDR1 as LNHDA and CDR2 as SQIVND (reference sequence). As DNA, the CDR3 is TGTGCCAGTAGAGACCGACAGGGGACTAGCAATCAGCCCCAGCATTTT. Translating it yields CASRDRQGTSNQPQHF.

This chain uses TRBV6-2 or TRBV6-3 with TRBJ2-1, with TRBD2 matching over 8 bases. CDR3 length: 15 amino acids. Trimming at V came to 2 bases and at J to 4 bases, leaving 4 bases not matched to a gene. Germline-derived CDR1 and CDR2 are MNHEY and SVGEGT. The CDR3: CASSYRAGEYNEQFF. CDR3 DNA sequence: TGTGCCAGCAGTTACAGAGCGGGGGAGTACAATGAGCAGTTCTTC.